These T cell receptor beta chains were read from a single sample in a study of breast tumors, draining lymph nodes, adjacent tissues. TCRdb re-called the multiplex PCR reads through MiXCR, storing one row per CDR3 protein. The data show approximately 280,000 distinct CDR3 sequences, 30% seen once. Sequences were obtained from axillary lymph node tissue. The receptors come from a female donor with breast cancer. Some clones in this sample may be carry-over from other donors' samples. CDR3s include the opening cysteine and the closing phenylalanine or tryptophan. Size is stated for part of the rows, as once, few or many counts, or as a class when the clone is expanded.

>-|TRBV7-8|TRBJ1-5|16
CASTNTQAAGYQPQHF
>-|TRBV4-1|TRBJ2-1|16
CASGQVQWTSVNEQFF
>-|TRBV6-5|TRBJ2-2|15
CASSYSGQGTGELFF
>many|TRBV20-1|TRBJ1-5|15
CSATRSSASNQPQHF
>-|TRBV20-1|TRBJ1-5|19
CSARELGRVATPSNQPQHF
>-|TRBV20-1|TRBJ1-4|13
CSADDGRNEKLFF
>-|TRBV30|TRBJ2-2|16
CAWSVASGRNTGELFF
>many|TRBV20-1|TRBJ2-7|14
CSALVPGLAYEQYF
>-|TRBV29-1|TRBJ2-2|14
CSVGGGSATGELFF
>many|TRBV29-1|TRBJ1-5|13
CSVEAGSNQPQHF
>-|TRBV18|TRBJ1-5|14
CASSPGQFNQPQHF
>many|TRBV6-5|TRBJ2-7|15
CASSYPGRGTYEQYF
>many|TRBV19|TRBJ1-2|14
CASTTQDRYYGYTF
>few|TRBV5-4|TRBJ2-1|18
CASSPGGAGGPVGNEQFF
>many|TRBV10-3|TRBJ1-6|15
CAISPGTGNNSPLHF
>-|TRBV20-1|TRBJ2-7|14
CSASQSGRACEQCF
>many|TRBV4-1|TRBJ2-7|18
CASSQEAGTVPSSYEQYF
>many|TRBV28|TRBJ1-6|15
CASSLQGLVNSPLHF
>many|TRBV6-2/TRBV6-3|TRBJ1-6|14
CASSGQFSNSPLHF
>-|TRBV20-1|TRBJ2-3|13
CNASRAVGDTQYF
>many|TRBV10-2|TRBJ2-2|15
CASTLRTFDTGELFF
>many|TRBV19|TRBJ1-2|16
CASTPWTGNLNYGYTF
>-|TRBV28|TRBJ1-5|14
CASSLGAGNQPQHF
>-|TRBV11-3|TRBJ2-3|16
CASTWTSGSVTDTQYF
>few|TRBV3-1|TRBJ2-1|15
CASSSGLGNSNEQFF
>many|TRBV6-5|TRBJ2-5|11
CASTQGETQYF
>-|TRBV7-9|TRBJ2-2|16
CASSLVLAGNTGELFF
>many|TRBV20-1|TRBJ2-5|12
CSATAEGETQYF
>-|TRBV20-1|TRBJ2-2|14
CSAGGTGDYGELFF
>few|TRBV18|TRBJ2-7|16
CASSPKLAGDTYEQYF